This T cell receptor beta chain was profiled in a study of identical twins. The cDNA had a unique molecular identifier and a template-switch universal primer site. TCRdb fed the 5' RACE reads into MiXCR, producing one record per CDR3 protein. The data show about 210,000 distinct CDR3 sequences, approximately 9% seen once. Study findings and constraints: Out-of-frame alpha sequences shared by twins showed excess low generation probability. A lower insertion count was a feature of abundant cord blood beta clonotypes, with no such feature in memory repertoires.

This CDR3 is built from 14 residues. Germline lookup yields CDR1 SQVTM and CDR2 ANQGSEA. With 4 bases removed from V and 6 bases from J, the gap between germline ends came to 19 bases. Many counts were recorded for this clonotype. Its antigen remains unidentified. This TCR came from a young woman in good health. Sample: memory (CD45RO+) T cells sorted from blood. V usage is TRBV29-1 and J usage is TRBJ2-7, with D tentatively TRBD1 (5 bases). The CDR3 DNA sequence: TGCAGCGTTGCTCAGGACACCATTACCGGCGAGCAGTACTTC. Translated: CSVAQDTITGEQYF.